The entry below describes one TCR beta chain. Its cognate antigen is unknown. Molecules of cDNA were individually given unique molecular identifiers that were attached to them. TCRdb re-analysed the 5' RACE reads in MiXCR, keeping a single row per CDR3 protein. The table lists about 77,000 distinct CDR3 sequences, approximately 12% of them singletons, with 15% to 19% in the top ten. The data stem from a study of early T cells in non-severe SARS-CoV-2 infection. Looking at the study overall: With bulk RNA from unsorted whole blood as input, sequencing yielded unpaired chains.

Overall study findings and caveats: VDJdb matches were skewed toward anti-spike CD8 T cell responses.

V was cut by 5 bases and J by 7 bases, with 15 bases left in between. CDR3 size: 15 residues. Germline V gene sequence: CDR1 MGHDK, CDR2 SYGVNS. Sequences were derived from whole blood, sampled at baseline. The source is an adult who was a healthcare worker with PCR-confirmed SARS-CoV-2 infection or an uninfected control (not recorded which). The donor label of this sample is uncertain. The gene calls are TRBV25-1 and TRBJ1-6, with a possible D match to TRBD1 (5 bases). The CDR3 DNA is TGTGCCAGCAGTCCGACAGTGAGGAGGAATTCACCCCTCCACTTT. Translated, it gives CASSPTVRRNSPLHF.